This T cell receptor (beta chain) was identified in a study of beta chain features in type 1 diabetes. The study, taken as a whole, reports: Among type 1 diabetes patients, VDJ junctions had fewer insertions and more deletions. Healthy donors had naive, central memory and Treg TCRB repertoires that appeared less similar than those seen among patients. When Type 1 diabetes patients were examined, their TCRB CDR3s proved moderately but significantly shorter in all four CD4+ subsets.

A remark on this clone: The target antigen is unknown.

Sequenced material consisted of expressed TCRB transcripts (all of the isolated RNA was reverse transcribed). It was found that naive, central memory and regulatory T cell samples averaged about 3.5 million reads. This table comes from immunoSEQ multiplex PCR, and its TCRdb copy is limited to in-frame clones, with some not included. The sample shows a few hundred thousand clones, about 14% of them seen only once. The germline V and J ends were trimmed by 3 bases and 3 bases, with 10 bases remaining between them. Germline lookup yields CDR1 KGHSH and CDR2 LQKENI. CDR3 length: 14 amino acids. The V and J genes are TRBV18 and TRBJ2-3; possible D gene TRBD2, 5 bases. The sequenced sample consisted of naive CD4+ T cells from blood. This receptor was identified in a woman between 18 and 29 years old in good health. CDR3 protein: CASSPLDSTDTQYF. Here the CDR3 DNA reads TGTGCCAGCTCACCCCTGGACTCAACAGATACGCAGTATTTT.